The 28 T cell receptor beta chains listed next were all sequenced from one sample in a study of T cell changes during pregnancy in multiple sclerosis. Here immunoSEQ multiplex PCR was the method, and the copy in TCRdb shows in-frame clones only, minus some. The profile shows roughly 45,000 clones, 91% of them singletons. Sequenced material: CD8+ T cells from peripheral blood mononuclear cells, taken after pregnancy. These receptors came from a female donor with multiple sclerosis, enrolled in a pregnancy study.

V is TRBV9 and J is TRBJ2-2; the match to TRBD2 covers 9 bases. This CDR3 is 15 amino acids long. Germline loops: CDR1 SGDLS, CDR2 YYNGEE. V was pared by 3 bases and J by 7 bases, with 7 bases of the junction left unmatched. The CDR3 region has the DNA TGTGCCAGCAGCGCCTCTAGCGGGGTGGTCGGGGAGCTGTTTTTT. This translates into CASSASSGVVGELFF. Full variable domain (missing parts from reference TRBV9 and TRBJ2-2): DSGVTQTPKHLITATGQRVTLRCSPRSGDLSVYWYQQSLDQGLQFLIQYYNGEERAKGNILERFSAQQFPDLHSELNLSSLELGDSALYFCASSASSGVVGELFFGEGSRLTVL.

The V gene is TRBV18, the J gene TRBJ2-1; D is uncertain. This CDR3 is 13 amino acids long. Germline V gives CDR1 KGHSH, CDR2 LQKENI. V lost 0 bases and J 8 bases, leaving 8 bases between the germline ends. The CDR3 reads CASSPPLVDEQFF. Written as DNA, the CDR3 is TGTGCCAGCTCACCACCGTTAGTAGATGAGCAGTTCTTC.

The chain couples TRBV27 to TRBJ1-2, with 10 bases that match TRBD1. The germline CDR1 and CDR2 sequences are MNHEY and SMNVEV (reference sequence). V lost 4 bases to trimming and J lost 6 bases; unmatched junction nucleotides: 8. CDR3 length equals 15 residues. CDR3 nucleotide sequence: TGTGCCAGCAGTTCGCTCGGACAGGGGGGGGATGGCTACACCTTC. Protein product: CASSSLGQGGDGYTF.

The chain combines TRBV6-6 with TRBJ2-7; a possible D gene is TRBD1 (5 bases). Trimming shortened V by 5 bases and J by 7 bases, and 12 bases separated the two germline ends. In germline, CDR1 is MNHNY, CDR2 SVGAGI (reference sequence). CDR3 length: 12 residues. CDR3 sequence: CASSTTGAEQYF. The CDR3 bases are TGTGCCAGCAGTACTACAGGAGCTGAGCAGTACTTC.

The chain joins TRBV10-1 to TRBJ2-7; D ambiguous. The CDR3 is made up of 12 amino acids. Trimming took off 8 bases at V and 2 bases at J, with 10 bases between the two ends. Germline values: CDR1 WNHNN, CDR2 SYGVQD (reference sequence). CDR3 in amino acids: CASATDPYEQYF. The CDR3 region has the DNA TGCGCCAGCGCGACTGACCCCTACGAGCAGTACTTC.

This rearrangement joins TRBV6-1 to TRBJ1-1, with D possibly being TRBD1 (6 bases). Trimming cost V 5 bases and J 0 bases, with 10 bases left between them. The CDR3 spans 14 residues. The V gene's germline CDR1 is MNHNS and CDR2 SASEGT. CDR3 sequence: CASSRQDMNTEAFF. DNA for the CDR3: TGTGCCAGCAGTAGACAGGACATGAACACTGAAGCTTTCTTT.

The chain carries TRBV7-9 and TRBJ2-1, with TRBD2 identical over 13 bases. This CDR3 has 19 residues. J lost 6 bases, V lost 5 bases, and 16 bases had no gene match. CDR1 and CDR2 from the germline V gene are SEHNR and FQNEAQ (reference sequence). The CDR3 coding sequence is TGTGCCAGCAGCCACTGGGGACTAGCGGGGACTCCACTATCCAATGAGCAGTTCTTC. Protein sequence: CASSHWGLAGTPLSNEQFF.

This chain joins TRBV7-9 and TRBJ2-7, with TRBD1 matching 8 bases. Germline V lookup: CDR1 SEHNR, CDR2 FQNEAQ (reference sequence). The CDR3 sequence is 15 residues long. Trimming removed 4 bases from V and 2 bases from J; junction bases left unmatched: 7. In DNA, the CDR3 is TGTGCCAGCAGCTCGACAGGGGTAACCCCCTACGAGCAGTACTTC. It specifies CASSSTGVTPYEQYF.

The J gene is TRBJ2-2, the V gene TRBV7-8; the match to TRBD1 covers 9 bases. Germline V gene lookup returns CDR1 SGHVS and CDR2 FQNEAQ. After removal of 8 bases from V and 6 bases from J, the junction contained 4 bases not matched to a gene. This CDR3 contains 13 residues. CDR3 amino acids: CASADRGAGELFF. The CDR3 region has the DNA TGTGCCAGCGCCGACAGGGGGGCCGGGGAGCTGTTTTTT.

The CDR3 loop reads CASSLSGGVTDTQYF. The CDR3 nucleotides read TGTGCCAGCAGTTTAAGCGGGGGTGTCACAGATACGCAGTATTTT. This chain joins TRBV6-5 and TRBJ2-3; 8 positions match TRBD2. V trimming: 4 bases; J trimming: 2 bases; junction bases outside the gene matches: 5. The germline V gene encodes CDR1 MNHEY and CDR2 SVGAGI. The CDR3 is 15 amino acids.

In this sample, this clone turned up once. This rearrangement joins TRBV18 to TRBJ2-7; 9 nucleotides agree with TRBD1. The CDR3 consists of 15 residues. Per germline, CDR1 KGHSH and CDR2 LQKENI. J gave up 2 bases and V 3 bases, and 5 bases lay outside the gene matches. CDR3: CASSPRQGGPYEQYF. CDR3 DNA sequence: TGTGCCAGCTCACCGAGACAGGGGGGTCCCTACGAGCAGTACTTC. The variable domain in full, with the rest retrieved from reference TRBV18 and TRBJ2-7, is NAGVMQNPRHLVRRRGQEARLRCSPMKGHSHVYWYRQLPEEGLKFMVYLQKENIIDESGMPKERFSAEFPKEGPSILRIQQVVRGDSAAYFCASSPRQGGPYEQYFGPGTRLTVT.

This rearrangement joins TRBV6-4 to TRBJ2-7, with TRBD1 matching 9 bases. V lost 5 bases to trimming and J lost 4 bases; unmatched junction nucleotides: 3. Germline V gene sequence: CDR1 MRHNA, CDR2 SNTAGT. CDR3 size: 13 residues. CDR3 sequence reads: CASSPGTGYEQYF. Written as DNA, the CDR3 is TGTGCCAGCAGTCCCGGGACAGGGTACGAGCAGTACTTC.

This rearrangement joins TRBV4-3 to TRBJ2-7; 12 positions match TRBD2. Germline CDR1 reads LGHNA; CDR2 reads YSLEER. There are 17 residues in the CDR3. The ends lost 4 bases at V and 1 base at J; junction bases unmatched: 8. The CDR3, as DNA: TGCGCCAGCAGCCCCTCCCCTAGCGGGGGGGGATCCTACGAGCAGTACTTC. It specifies CASSPSPSGGGSYEQYF.

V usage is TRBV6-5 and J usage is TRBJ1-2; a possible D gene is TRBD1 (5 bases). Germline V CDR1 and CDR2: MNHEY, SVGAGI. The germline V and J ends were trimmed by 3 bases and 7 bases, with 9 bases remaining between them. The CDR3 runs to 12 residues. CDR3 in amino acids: CASSYNQGGYTF. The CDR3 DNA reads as TGTGCCAGCAGTTATAATCAGGGTGGCTACACCTTC.

The CDR3 loop reads CASSDLPSGSRNTQYF. The DNA of the CDR3 is TGTGCCAGCAGTGACCTCCCTAGCGGGAGTCGGAATACGCAGTATTTT. The chain combines TRBV2 with TRBJ2-3, with 10 bases matching TRBD2. There are 16 residues in the CDR3. Trimming took 3 bases from V and 7 from J; bases not matched to a gene: 10. CDR1 is SNHLY and CDR2 is FYNNEI in the germline V gene.

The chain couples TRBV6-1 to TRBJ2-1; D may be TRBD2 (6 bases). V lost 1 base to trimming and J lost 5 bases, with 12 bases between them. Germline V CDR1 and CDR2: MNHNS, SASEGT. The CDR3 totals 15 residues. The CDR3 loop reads CASSEESDYNNEQFF. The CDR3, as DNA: TGTGCCAGCAGTGAAGAATCGGACTACAACAATGAGCAGTTCTTC.

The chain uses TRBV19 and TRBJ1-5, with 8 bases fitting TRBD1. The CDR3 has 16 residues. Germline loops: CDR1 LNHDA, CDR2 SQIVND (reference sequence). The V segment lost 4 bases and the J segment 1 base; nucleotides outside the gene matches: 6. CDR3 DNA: TGTGCCAGTAGTAGTCGACAGGGGCGCAGCAATCAGCCCCAGCATTTT. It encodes CASSSRQGRSNQPQHF.

The CDR3 reads CASSQVHRANTEAFF. The CDR3, as DNA: TGTGCCAGCAGCCAAGTCCACAGGGCGAACACTGAAGCTTTCTTT. The chain recombines TRBV14 with TRBJ1-1, with a tentative D call TRBD1 (6 bases). V dropped 1 base and J dropped 1 base, with 10 bases sitting between them. The CDR3 covers 15 residues. The germline CDR1 and CDR2 sequences are SGHDN and FVKESK.

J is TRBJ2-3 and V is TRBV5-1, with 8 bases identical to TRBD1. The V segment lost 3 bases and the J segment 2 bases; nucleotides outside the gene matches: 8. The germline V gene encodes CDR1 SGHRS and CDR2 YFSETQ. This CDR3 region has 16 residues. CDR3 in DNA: TGCGCCAGCAGCTGGAAGACAGGGGAGTACACAGATACGCAGTATTTT. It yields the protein CASSWKTGEYTDTQYF. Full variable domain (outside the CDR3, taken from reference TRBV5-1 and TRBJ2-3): KAGVTQTPRYLIKTRGQQVTLSCSPISGHRSVSWYQQTPGQGLQFLFEYFSETQRNKGNFPGRFSGRQFSNSRSEMNVSTLELGDSALYLCASSWKTGEYTDTQYFGPGTRLTVL.

The DNA for the CDR3 is TGTGCCAGCAGCCGACAGACTCCGGATGGCTACACCTTC. The encoded protein is CASSRQTPDGYTF. The chain has TRBV11-2 and TRBJ1-2; D may be TRBD1 (5 bases). With 5 bases removed from V and 6 bases from J, the gap between germline ends came to 13 bases. The germline gives CDR1 SGHAT, CDR2 FQNNGV. CDR3 length: 13 amino acids. Combining the CDR3 with reference TRBV11-2 and TRBJ1-2 gives the whole variable domain EAGVAQSPRYKIIEKRQSVAFWCNPISGHATLYWYQQILGQGPKLLIQFQNNGVVDDSQLPKDRFSAERLKGVDSTLKIQPAKLEDSAVYLCASSRQTPDGYTFGSGTRLTVV.

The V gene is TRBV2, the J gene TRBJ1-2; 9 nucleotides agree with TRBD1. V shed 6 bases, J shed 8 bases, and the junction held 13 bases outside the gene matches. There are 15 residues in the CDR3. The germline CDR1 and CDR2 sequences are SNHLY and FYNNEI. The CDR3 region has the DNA TGTGCCAGCAGGCGGGGACAGGGTAGCCCTCTGGGCTACACCTTC. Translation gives CASRRGQGSPLGYTF.

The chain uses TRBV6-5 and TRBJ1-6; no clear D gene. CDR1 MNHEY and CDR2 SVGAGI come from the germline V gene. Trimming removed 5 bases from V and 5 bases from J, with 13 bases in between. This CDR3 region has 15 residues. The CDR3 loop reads CASSALGEHNSPLHF. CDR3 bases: TGTGCCAGCAGTGCGCTCGGGGAGCATAATTCACCCCTCCACTTT.

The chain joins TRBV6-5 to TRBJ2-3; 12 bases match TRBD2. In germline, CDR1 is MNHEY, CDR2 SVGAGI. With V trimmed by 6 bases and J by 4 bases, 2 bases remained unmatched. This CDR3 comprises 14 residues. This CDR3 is CASRTSGGADTQYF. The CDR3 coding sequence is TGTGCCAGCAGGACTAGCGGGGGCGCAGATACGCAGTATTTT.

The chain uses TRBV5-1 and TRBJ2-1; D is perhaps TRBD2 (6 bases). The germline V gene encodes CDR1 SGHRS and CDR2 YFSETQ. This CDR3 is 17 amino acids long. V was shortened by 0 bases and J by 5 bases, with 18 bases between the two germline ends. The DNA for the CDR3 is TGCGCCAGCAGCTTGGAGGTCGCGGGACTGGATAACAATGAGCAGTTCTTC. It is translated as CASSLEVAGLDNNEQFF.

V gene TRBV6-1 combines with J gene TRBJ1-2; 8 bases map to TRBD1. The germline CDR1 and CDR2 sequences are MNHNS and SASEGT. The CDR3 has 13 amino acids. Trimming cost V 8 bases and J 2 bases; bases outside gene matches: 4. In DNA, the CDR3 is TGTGCCAGCGAGACAGGGGAAAACTATGGCTACACCTTC. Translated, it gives CASETGENYGYTF.

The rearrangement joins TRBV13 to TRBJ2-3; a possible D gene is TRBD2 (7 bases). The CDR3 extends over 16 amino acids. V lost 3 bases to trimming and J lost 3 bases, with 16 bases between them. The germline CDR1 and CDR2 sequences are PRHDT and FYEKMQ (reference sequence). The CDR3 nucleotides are TGTGCCAGCAGCTTCCTTGGCGGGGGCCTGACAGATACGCAGTATTTT. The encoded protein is CASSFLGGGLTDTQYF.

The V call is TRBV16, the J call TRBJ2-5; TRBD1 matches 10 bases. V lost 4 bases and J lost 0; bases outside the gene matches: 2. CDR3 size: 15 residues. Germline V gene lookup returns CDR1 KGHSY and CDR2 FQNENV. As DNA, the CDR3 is TGTGCCAGCAGCCGACAGGGGGCCGACCAAGAGACCCAGTACTTC. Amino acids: CASSRQGADQETQYF.

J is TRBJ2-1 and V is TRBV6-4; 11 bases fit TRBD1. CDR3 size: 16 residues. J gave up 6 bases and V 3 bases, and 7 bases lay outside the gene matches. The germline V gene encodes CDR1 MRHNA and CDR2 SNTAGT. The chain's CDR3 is CASSEIGQGAGNEQFF. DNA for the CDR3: TGTGCCAGCAGTGAAATAGGACAGGGGGCAGGCAATGAGCAGTTCTTC.